Below are 10 T cell receptor beta chains sequenced from a single sample in a study of blood T cell repertoires in COVID-19. The repertoire was sequenced with immunoSEQ multiplex PCR; TCRdb's copy has only in-frame clones and lacks some. Here the sample spans around 250,000 clones, approximately 85% being singletons. The material sequenced was PBMCs or T cells enriched from blood (not recorded which). These receptors were obtained from a woman aged 50 to 60 who had recovered from COVID-19.

This chain links TRBV7-9 with TRBJ2-2, with 12 bases identical to TRBD2. Losses at the gene ends were 5 bases for V and 8 bases for J; bases not matched to a gene: 6. The germline V gene has CDR1 SEHNR and CDR2 FQNEAQ (reference sequence). This CDR3 is built from 15 residues. The CDR3 bases are TGTGCCAGCAGCCAGAGGACTAGCGGGAATGGGGAGCTGTTTTTT. Amino acid sequence: CASSQRTSGNGELFF.

The V call is TRBV28, the J call TRBJ1-6, with D perhaps matching TRBD1 (6 bases). Trimming pared 5 bases from V and 10 bases from J, leaving 12 bases between. CDR1 and CDR2 (germline): MDHEN, SYDVKM. The CDR3 loop spans 13 amino acids. The CDR3, as DNA: TGTGCCAGCAGTCGGACAGACCGATCACCCCTCCACTTT. Translating it yields CASSRTDRSPLHF.

The rearrangement joins TRBV3-1 (or the pseudogene TRBV3-2) to TRBJ2-1; 16 positions agree with TRBD2. The CDR3 is 18 residues long. J was trimmed by 1 base and V by 4 bases; bases with no gene match: 4. The germline V gene has CDR1 LGHDT and CDR2 YNNKEL (reference sequence). The CDR3 is CASSLGLAGGGSYNEQFF. The CDR3 DNA reads TGTGCCAGCAGCCTGGGACTAGCGGGAGGGGGGTCCTACAATGAGCAGTTCTTC.

The rearrangement links TRBV9 to TRBJ2-1; D perhaps matches TRBD1 (6 bases). CDR3 length: 15 amino acids. Trimming removed 2 bases at V and 4 bases at J, with 13 bases between. Germline V lookup: CDR1 SGDLS, CDR2 YYNGEE. The CDR3, as DNA: TGTGCCAGCAGCGTTCAAACAGGGTCGTACAATGAGCAGTTCTTC. The encoded protein is CASSVQTGSYNEQFF.

The chain joins TRBV3-1 (or the pseudogene TRBV3-2) to TRBJ1-2, with D tentatively TRBD1 (5 bases). Per the germline V gene, CDR1 is LGHDT and CDR2 is YNNKEL (reference sequence). V dropped 2 bases and J dropped 3 bases, with 13 bases sitting between them. This CDR3 has 15 residues. The CDR3 DNA sequence: TGTGCCAGCAGCCAAAAGGAGGGGTATTACTATGGCTACACCTTC. Residues: CASSQKEGYYYGYTF.

The chain recombines TRBV19 with TRBJ1-2; 10 positions match TRBD1. The CDR3 loop spans 14 amino acids. Germline V gene lookup returns CDR1 LNHDA and CDR2 SQIVND (reference sequence). V dropped 6 bases and J dropped 4; count of bases not matched to a gene: 5. CDR3 DNA: TGTGCCAGTAGGCCGGGACAGGGGTCCTATGGCTACACCTTC. It yields the protein CASRPGQGSYGYTF.

This chain joins TRBV6-2 or TRBV6-3 and TRBJ2-7, with TRBD2 matching over 10 bases. Germline V gives CDR1 MNHEY, CDR2 SVGEGT. Trimming removed 2 bases from V and 3 bases from J; junction bases left unmatched: 7. The CDR3 runs 16 residues. CDR3 amino acids: CASSYPSGGRFYEQYF. DNA of the CDR3: TGTGCCAGCAGTTACCCTAGCGGGGGTCGCTTCTACGAGCAGTACTTC.

This chain joins TRBV11-2 and TRBJ1-1; D is ambiguous. CDR1 and CDR2 (germline): SGHAT, FQNNGV. The CDR3 runs to 14 residues. V was cut by 8 bases and J by 1 base, with 14 bases left in between. CDR3 in amino acids: CASAGSRGNTEAFF. For the CDR3, the DNA is TGTGCCAGCGCTGGATCTCGGGGGAACACTGAAGCTTTCTTT.

CDR3 loop: CASSSRQTSNYGYTF. The CDR3 DNA sequence: TGTGCCAGTAGTTCCAGACAGACGAGTAACTATGGCTACACCTTC. The genes are TRBV19 and TRBJ1-2, with D possibly matching TRBD1 (5 bases). Trimming shortened V by 5 bases and J by 1 base, and 14 bases separated the two germline ends. Germline CDR1 reads LNHDA; CDR2 reads SQIVND (reference sequence). The CDR3 runs to 15 residues. Full variable domain (remainder filled in from reference TRBV19 and TRBJ1-2): DGGITQSPKYLFRKEGQNVTLSCEQNLNHDAMYWYRQDPGQGLRLIYYSQIVNDFQKGDIAEGYSVSREKKESFPLTVTSAQKNPTAFYLCASSSRQTSNYGYTFGSGTRLTVV.

V is TRBV2 and J is TRBJ1-2; D perhaps matches TRBD1 (5 bases). Trimming pared 5 bases from V and 4 bases from J, leaving 11 bases between. The CDR3 sequence is 13 residues long. Per germline, CDR1 SNHLY and CDR2 FYNNEI. The CDR3 sequence is CASSSDRSYGYTF. The CDR3 DNA reads as TGTGCCAGCAGTTCCGACAGAAGCTATGGCTACACCTTC. The variable domain in full, with the rest retrieved from reference TRBV2 and TRBJ1-2, is EPEVTQTPSHQVTQMGQEVILRCVPISNHLYFYWYRQILGQKVEFLVSFYNNEISEKSEIFDDQFSVERPDGSNFTLKIRSTKLEDSAMYFCASSSDRSYGYTFGSGTRLTVV.